This T cell receptor (beta chain) comes out of a study of memory CD4+ T cells and cytomegalovirus serostatus. Overall study results and limits: 67 of 164 known CMV-associated TCRbeta sequences appeared in CD4+ memory.

Single viable CD3+CD4+CD8-CD45RO+ cells were sorted as the memory CD4+ T cells. Profiled with immunoSEQ multiplex PCR; TCRdb holds only in-frame clones, not every one. Among approximately 46,000 clones listed, around three quarters were seen once. This clone has more than one count but fewer than ten. Its antigen remains unidentified. There are 11 residues in the CDR3. V was clipped by 1 base and J by 10 bases, with 8 bases between them. Germline loops: CDR1 SGHTA, CDR2 FQGNSA. This clonotype originated in an adult in good health and CMV-seronegative. The chain combines TRBV7-2 with TRBJ2-7; D perhaps matches TRBD2 (6 bases). The source material was memory CD4+ T cells from blood. The CDR3 reads CASSLGGVQYF. The CDR3 coding sequence is TGTGCCAGCAGCTTAGGCGGGGTTCAGTACTTC. Looking up the rest from reference TRBV7-2 and TRBJ2-7 gives the full variable domain: GAGVSQSPSNKVTEKGKDVELRCDPISGHTALYWYRQSLGQGLEFLIYFQGNSAPDKSGLPSDRFSAERTGGSVSTLTIQRTQQEDSAVYLCASSLGGVQYFGPGTRLTVT.